The T cell receptor beta chain described here comes from a study of breast tumors, draining lymph nodes, adjacent tissues. Whole-study findings and limits: Tumor repertoires ranked between lymph nodes and nontumor tissue in diversity, with V and J gene preferences. Most tumor T cells seemingly derive from lymph node, then expand in tumor. Data only fit, rather than demonstrated, lymph node origin of most tumor T cells. Tumor and nontumor repertoires were significantly more similar in luminal-like than in basal-like breast cancer.

In TCRdb, the multiplex PCR reads were re-called with MiXCR into one record per CDR3 protein. Of about 9,000 distinct CDR3 sequences listed, 42% are singletons. The germline V gene encodes CDR1 SNHLY and CDR2 FYNNEI. V was clipped by 4 bases and J by 3 bases, with 3 bases between them. The CDR3 has 12 amino acids. Notes on this clonotype: Its antigen is undetermined.

This chain joins TRBV2 and TRBJ2-2; the D is unclear. This sequence originates from a female donor with breast cancer. Some clones in this sample may be carry-over from other donors' samples. Material: tumor-adjacent breast tissue. DNA for the CDR3: TGTGCCAGCAGTGTGGACACCGGGGAGCTGTTTTTT. This encodes CASSVDTGELFF.